One TCR beta chain is described in this entry. Its specificity is unknown. The data were obtained in a study of T cell responses to AZD1222 COVID-19 vaccine. General study findings and limits: Spike-specific TCR breadth and depth grew following two AZD1222 doses. The sample set comprised mostly white British donors with more females, and clonal diversity was possibly underestimated. Spike regions recognized by vaccine-associated CD4 TCRs spanned the protein, led by 160-218 and 743-854.

V lost 4 bases and J lost 1; bases outside the gene matches: 14. This CDR3 has 18 residues. The V gene's germline CDR1 is SGHTS and CDR2 YDEGEE. Clones were read by immunoSEQ multiplex PCR, and TCRdb kept only the in-frame ones, dropping some. The sample includes 130,000 or so clones, 85% to 90% of them seen just once. This receptor was taken from an adult in good health. The chain couples TRBV5-8 to TRBJ2-1; the match to TRBD1 covers 7 bases. The sequences come from peripheral blood, collected on day 0 of AZD1222 vaccination. DNA of the CDR3: TGTGCCAGCAGCAACCGACCGTCGGGGACAGCTTCCTACAATGAGCAGTTCTTC. It translates to CASSNRPSGTASYNEQFF.